A selection of T cell receptor beta chains follows, all from one sample in a study of cytomegalovirus exposure and HLA in healthy donors. Here immunoSEQ multiplex PCR was the method, and the copy in TCRdb shows in-frame clones only, minus some. The table lists 250,000 to 400,000 clones, nearly 90% of them singletons. The sample taken for sequencing was PBMCs. The receptors were gathered from a man younger than 40 in good health and CMV-seronegative. CDR3s include the opening cysteine and the closing phenylalanine or tryptophan. A D gene is named only where the DNA matches it firmly. Clone size is stated in some rows and not others, as once, few, many or a class when expanded.

j_gene,abundance,d_gene,v_gene,CDR3nt,CDR3aa
TRBJ2-4,.,TRBD1,TRBV6-1,TGTGCCAGCACCCCGACAGGGGGAAACATTCAGTACTTC,CASTPTGGNIQYF
TRBJ1-2,.,.,TRBV6-1,TGTGCCAGCAGGGGGGGTGTTAGTAACTATGGCTACACCTTC,CASRGGVSNYGYTF
TRBJ2-3,few,.,TRBV13,TGTGCCAGCAGACGACCCGGCCATCGGGGAGATACGCAGTATTTT,CASRRPGHRGDTQYF
TRBJ1-1,.,.,TRBV7-9,TGTGCCAGCAGCTTAACAGAGATGAACACTGAAGCTTTCTTT,CASSLTEMNTEAFF
TRBJ1-1,.,TRBD1,TRBV6-1,TGTGCCAGCAGCGCGAACAGGGGGAACACTGAAGCTTTCTTT,CASSANRGNTEAFF
TRBJ2-7,.,TRBD2,TRBV13,TGTGCCAGCAGCTCGACTAGCGGGGGGCCCTACAGCTCCTACGAGCAGTACTTC,CASSSTSGGPYSSYEQYF
TRBJ1-5,.,.,TRBV19,TGTGCCAGTAGTGTGACAAGTAGCAATCAGCCCCAGCATTTT,CASSVTSSNQPQHF
TRBJ2-7,.,.,TRBV6-6,TGTGCCAGCAGTTACCGCGAGAGTGCCTACGAGCAGTACTTC,CASSYRESAYEQYF
TRBJ1-5,.,.,TRBV30,TGTGCCTGGAGTGAGGGGGTTTTGAATCAGCCCCAGCATTTT,CAWSEGVLNQPQHF
TRBJ1-5,.,.,TRBV7-2,TGTGCCAGCAGCCGAGACAGAACTTATCAGCCCCAGCATTTT,CASSRDRTYQPQHF